These 27 T cell receptor beta chains came from one sample sequenced in a study of blood T cells in healthy people across ages. A second PCR, run for about 6 to 11 cycles, used a sample-barcoded 5' primer plus a J-beta primer mix. MiXCR, applied by TCRdb to the 5' RACE reads, yields one record per CDR3 protein. Of 1,500,000 or so distinct CDR3 sequences listed, 55% to 75% are singletons. Sequencing was done on a sample of blood. These receptors all stem from a man younger than 35 in good health.

This sequence joins TRBV4-3 and TRBJ2-7; D assignment may be TRBD1 or TRBD2 (5 bases each). Germline assignment: CDR1 LGHNA and CDR2 YSLEER. V was clipped by 4 bases and J by 6 bases, with 13 bases between them. CDR3 length equals 13 residues. The CDR3 loop is CASSRDPEGEQYF. DNA for the CDR3: TGCGCCAGCAGCCGGGACCCTGAGGGCGAGCAGTACTTC.

Only a few counts were recorded for this clonotype. CDR3 sequence reads: CASTVDGAHEQYF. CDR3 nucleotides: TGCGCCAGCACGGTGGACGGGGCCCACGAGCAGTACTTC. The rearrangement uses TRBV5-1 and TRBJ2-7; D could derive from TRBD1 or TRBD2 (5 bases each). Germline V gene lookup returns CDR1 SGHRS and CDR2 YFSETQ. Trimming stripped 6 bases from V and 5 bases from J, with 15 bases between. This CDR3 comprises 13 residues. The whole variable domain, filled in from reference TRBV5-1 and TRBJ2-7, reads KAGVTQTPRYLIKTRGQQVTLSCSPISGHRSVSWYQQTPGQGLQFLFEYFSETQRNKGNFPGRFSGRQFSNSRSEMNVSTLELGDSALYLCASTVDGAHEQYFGPGTRLTVT.

The chain couples TRBV15 to TRBJ2-7; perhaps D is TRBD1 or TRBD2 (5 bases each). Germline loops: CDR1 LNHNV, CDR2 YYDKDF (reference sequence). CDR3 length: 16 amino acids. V dropped 5 bases and J dropped 2 bases, with 19 bases sitting between them. CDR3: CATSSFPVRGAYEQYF. The CDR3 DNA reads as TGTGCCACCAGCTCCTTCCCGGTTAGGGGAGCCTACGAGCAGTACTTC. The entire variable domain, with the rest obtained from reference TRBV15 and TRBJ2-7, is as follows: DAMVIQNPRYQVTQFGKPVTLSCSQTLNHNVMYWYQQKSSQAPKLLFHYYDKDFNNEADTPDNFQSRRPNTSFCFLDIRSPGLGDTAMYLCATSSFPVRGAYEQYFGPGTRLTVT.

The chain combines TRBV9 with TRBJ2-1, with 10 bases matching TRBD2. CDR3 size: 14 residues. In germline, CDR1 is SGDLS, CDR2 YYNGEE. V dropped 6 bases and J dropped 7; count of bases not matched to a gene: 7. This chain's CDR3 is CASNTLAGINEQFF. CDR3 nucleotide sequence: TGTGCCAGCAATACACTAGCGGGGATAAATGAGCAGTTCTTC.

This chain uses TRBV10-1 with TRBJ2-1, with 14 bases fitting TRBD2. Germline V gives CDR1 WNHNN, CDR2 SYGVQD (reference sequence). The V segment lost 8 bases and the J segment 5 bases; nucleotides outside the gene matches: 8. The CDR3 totals 16 residues. CDR3 protein: CASSGTSGGSDNEQFF. The CDR3 region has the DNA TGCGCCAGCTCCGGGACTAGCGGGGGAAGCGACAATGAGCAGTTCTTC.

The V gene is TRBV4-1, the J gene TRBJ1-1, with D tentatively TRBD1 (5 bases). Trimming cost V 1 base and J 10 bases, with 19 bases left between them. This CDR3 comprises 15 residues. Germline lookup yields CDR1 MGHRA and CDR2 YSYEKL. The CDR3 here is CASSQVGGGLGRAFF. CDR3 DNA: TGCGCCAGCAGCCAAGTGGGGGGAGGACTAGGTAGAGCTTTCTTT.

This chain joins TRBV7-9 and TRBJ2-1; 11 positions match TRBD2. The CDR3 is 16 amino acids. Germline V gene data show CDR1 as SEHNR and CDR2 as FQNEAQ (reference sequence). V lost 3 bases to trimming and J lost 4 bases; unmatched junction nucleotides: 5. The CDR3 region is CASSFRSGRAYNEQFF. The CDR3 DNA reads as TGTGCCAGCAGCTTCCGTAGCGGGAGGGCGTACAATGAGCAGTTCTTC.

This clonotype was observed a handful of times. The chain has TRBV5-5 and TRBJ1-1; D remains unclear. V lost 1 base, J lost 4 bases, and 11 bases lay in between. Germline CDR1 is SGHKS and CDR2 is YYEKEE (reference sequence). The CDR3 runs 14 residues. The DNA for the CDR3 is TGTGCCAGCAGCTTGCTGCGAAGCGCCACTGAAGCTTTCTTT. Residues: CASSLLRSATEAFF.

The chain couples TRBV5-1 to TRBJ2-1; D perhaps matches TRBD2 (6 bases). Trimming took off 0 bases at V and 9 bases at J, with 10 bases between the two ends. Germline values: CDR1 SGHRS, CDR2 YFSETQ. The CDR3 has 13 amino acids. CDR3 nucleotide sequence: TGCGCCAGCAGCTTGGGATTGGGGGGTGAGCAGTTCTTC. Amino acid sequence: CASSLGLGGEQFF.

As DNA, the CDR3 is TGCAGCGCACAGACCGGGACAGATAACCTTCAGTACTTC. Translated, it gives CSAQTGTDNLQYF. The rearrangement links TRBV29-1 to TRBJ2-4, with 7 bases identical to TRBD1. V shed 7 bases, J shed 11 bases, and the junction held 14 bases outside the gene matches. The CDR3 sequence is 13 residues long. Germline CDR1 is SQVTM and CDR2 is ANQGSEA.

CDR3 region: CASSADGETQYF. In DNA, the CDR3 is TGTGCCAGCAGTGCTGACGGAGAGACCCAGTACTTC. The rearrangement joins TRBV6-5 to TRBJ2-5; no clear D gene. Germline CDR1 MNHEY, CDR2 SVGAGI. The V gene lost 5 bases and the J gene lost 4 bases, with 8 bases spanning the gap. The CDR3 extends over 12 amino acids.

The chain recombines TRBV21-1 with TRBJ2-7; the table's D gene call, TRBD1, was not cross checked with the DNA. TRBV21-1 is tagged as a pseudogene. CDR3 length equals 14 residues. The CDR3 nucleotides are TGTGCCAGCAGCGTCCGGACAGTGTCCTGCGAGCAGTACTTC. Translating gives CASSVRTVSCEQYF.

This chain links TRBV29-1 with TRBJ2-4; no firm D call. Germline assignment: CDR1 SQVTM and CDR2 ANQGSEA. CDR3 length: 14 residues. With 6 bases removed from V and 7 bases from J, the gap between germline ends came to 19 bases. The CDR3 loop is CSVTIIGRPNIQYF. In DNA, the CDR3 is TGCAGCGTAACGATAATTGGCCGGCCCAACATTCAGTACTTC.

The genes are TRBV5-6 and TRBJ1-1; unclear D gene. Trimming cost V 0 bases and J 4 bases, with 13 bases left between them. Germline assignment: CDR1 SGHDT and CDR2 YYEEEE. CDR3 length equals 15 residues. CDR3 loop: CASSLGRTVATEAFF. The CDR3 coding sequence is TGTGCCAGCAGCTTGGGGCGGACGGTGGCCACTGAAGCTTTCTTT.

The chain's CDR3 is CASNRDRANYGYTF. The CDR3 DNA reads TGTGCCAGCAATCGGGACAGAGCTAACTATGGCTACACCTTC. J is TRBJ1-2 and V is TRBV6-6; 7 positions agree with TRBD1. The germline V gene has CDR1 MNHNY and CDR2 SVGAGI (reference sequence). This CDR3 comprises 14 residues. V lost 7 bases to trimming and J lost 0 bases; unmatched junction nucleotides: 5.

The chain employs TRBV12-3 or TRBV12-4 and TRBJ1-1; unclear D gene. Trimming took off 6 bases at V and 7 bases at J, with 15 bases between the two ends. This CDR3 has 13 amino acids. The CDR3 coding sequence is TGTGCCAGCAGACTTTCCAGCGGTGGTGAAGCTTTCTTT. This encodes CASRLSSGGEAFF.

This clonotype was found a few times. The chain is built from TRBV29-1 and TRBJ2-1; TRBD2 agrees at 12 bases. J lost 8 bases, V lost 7 bases, and 9 bases had no gene match. CDR3 length: 14 residues. Germline V lookup: CDR1 SQVTM, CDR2 ANQGSEA. Written as DNA, the CDR3 is TGCAGCGCGAGCCCTAGCGGGAGGGCCGATGAGCAGTTCTTC. It codes for CSASPSGRADEQFF.

The chain uses TRBV12-3 or TRBV12-4 and TRBJ2-1; TRBD2 matches 11 bases. This CDR3 has 15 amino acids. Trimming took 7 bases from V and 2 from J; bases not matched to a gene: 4. CDR3 coding DNA: TGTGCCAGCAAACATAGCGGGAGGGCCTACAATGAGCAGTTCTTC. As protein: CASKHSGRAYNEQFF.

The rearrangement uses TRBV12-3 or TRBV12-4 and TRBJ1-1, with a possible D match to TRBD1 (5 bases). The CDR3 sequence is 16 residues long. V was pared by 4 bases and J by 1 base, with 16 bases between. The CDR3: CASSSIQVRENTEAFF. The CDR3 region has the DNA TGTGCCAGCAGTTCCATACAGGTTCGGGAGAACACTGAAGCTTTCTTT.

This clonotype was observed at least ten times. This chain uses TRBV5-1 with TRBJ2-2; no clear D gene. The CDR3 covers 16 residues. The germline gives CDR1 SGHRS, CDR2 YFSETQ. Trimming took 0 bases from V and 1 from J, leaving 10 bases between them. The CDR3 protein is CASSLARAGNTGELFF. The CDR3 DNA is TGCGCCAGCAGCTTGGCTAGGGCAGGGAACACCGGGGAGCTGTTTTTT.

The sample holds a few counts of this clonotype. This chain joins TRBV29-1 and TRBJ2-3; TRBD2 aligns across 9 bases. With 8 bases clipped from V and 6 bases from J, the junction kept 6 bases outside the gene matches. The CDR3 length is 12 residues. CDR1 is SQVTM and CDR2 is ANQGSEA in the germline V gene. Here the CDR3 reads CSIAGDLDTQYF. The DNA for the CDR3 is TGCAGCATAGCGGGAGATCTGGATACGCAGTATTTT.

The chain has TRBV7-9 and TRBJ2-5; 10 nucleotides agree with TRBD1. The ends lost 5 bases at V and 4 bases at J; junction bases unmatched: 4. Germline V lookup: CDR1 SEHNR, CDR2 FQNEAQ (reference sequence). The CDR3 covers 14 residues. CDR3 region: CASSHGTGVETQYF. Here the CDR3 DNA reads TGTGCCAGCAGCCACGGGACAGGGGTAGAGACCCAGTACTTC.

This rearrangement joins TRBV4-2 to TRBJ1-2; D is ambiguous. The length of the CDR3 is 15 residues. The V end was cut by 0 bases, the J end by 3 bases, with 11 bases between. CDR1 LGHNA and CDR2 YNFKEQ come from the germline V gene. CDR3 loop: CASSQEFGNDYGYTF. CDR3 DNA: TGTGCCAGCAGCCAAGAGTTTGGAAATGACTATGGCTACACCTTC.

The chain uses TRBV5-1 and TRBJ1-2, with 8 nucleotides matching TRBD1. Germline V gene lookup returns CDR1 SGHRS and CDR2 YFSETQ. The CDR3 loop spans 14 amino acids. Losses at the gene ends were 4 bases for V and 7 bases for J; bases not matched to a gene: 9. This CDR3 reads CASSTDRGLGGYTF. CDR3 in DNA: TGCGCCAGCAGCACTGACAGGGGACTCGGTGGCTACACCTTC.

V and J are TRBV20-1 and TRBJ2-6, with D possibly being TRBD1 (6 bases). The CDR3 is 13 amino acids. V was trimmed by 3 bases and J by 7 bases, leaving 10 bases between them. Germline-derived CDR1 and CDR2 are DFQATT and SNEGSKA (reference sequence). The CDR3 reads CSASEGGANVLTF. Written as DNA, the CDR3 is TGCAGTGCTAGTGAAGGGGGAGCCAACGTCCTGACTTTC.

The V call is TRBV25-1, the J call TRBJ2-1; TRBD2 is a possible D gene (6 bases). The assigned J gene may be wrong: the sequence end matches TRBJ2-7 better. CDR1 and CDR2 from the germline V gene are MGHDK and SYGVNS. The CDR3 loop spans 16 amino acids. CDR3 sequence reads: CASSESRDSSYNEQYF. For the CDR3, the DNA is TGTGCCAGCAGTGAATCTCGGGACTCATCCTACAATGAGCAGTACTTC.

CDR3 DNA: TGTGCCAGCAGCGTTTATCCGGGCCAAGAGACCCAGTACTTC. This encodes CASSVYPGQETQYF. The chain recombines TRBV9 with TRBJ2-5; D unresolved. CDR3 length equals 14 residues. The V end lost 2 bases, the J end lost 1 base, and 9 bases lay between the germline ends. Germline V gene lookup returns CDR1 SGDLS and CDR2 YYNGEE.